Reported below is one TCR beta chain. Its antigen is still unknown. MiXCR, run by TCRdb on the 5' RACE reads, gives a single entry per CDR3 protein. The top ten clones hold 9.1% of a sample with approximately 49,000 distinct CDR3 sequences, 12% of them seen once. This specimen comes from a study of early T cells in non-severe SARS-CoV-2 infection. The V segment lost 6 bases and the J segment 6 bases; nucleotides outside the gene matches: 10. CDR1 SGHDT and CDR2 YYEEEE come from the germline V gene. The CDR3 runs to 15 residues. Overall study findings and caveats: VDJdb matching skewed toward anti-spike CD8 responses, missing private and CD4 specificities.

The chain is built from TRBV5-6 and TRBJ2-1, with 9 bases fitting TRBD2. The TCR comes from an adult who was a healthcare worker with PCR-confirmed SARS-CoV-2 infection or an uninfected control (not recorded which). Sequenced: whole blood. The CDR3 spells CASTLPGLAVNEQFF. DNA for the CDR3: TGTGCCAGCACCCTGCCGGGACTAGCCGTCAATGAGCAGTTCTTC.